This TCR beta chain was recorded in a study of cytomegalovirus exposure and HLA in healthy donors. Despite likely unrecorded immune exposures, the donors were nominally healthy at the time of sampling. This PCR relied on a set of 60 Vbeta primers and 13 Jbeta primers. Measured with immunoSEQ multiplex PCR; TCRdb has only the in-frame clones, and not every one. The sample yields about 120,000 clones, 60% to 85% seen once. General observations from the study: Differences between HLA loci emerged in a later analysis of TCR association rates, with DRB1 most and HLA-C fewest. It was 150 to 200 TCR beta chains that were listed as cytomegalovirus-associated.

The CDR3 has 12 amino acids. Germline assignment: CDR1 SGDLS and CDR2 YYNGEE. V trimming: 4 bases; J trimming: 6 bases; junction bases outside the gene matches: 3. As to this clone: Its antigen remains unidentified.

The J gene is TRBJ1-2, the V gene TRBV9, with TRBD1 identical over 7 bases. This TCR came from a woman between 18 and 30 years old in good health and CMV-seronegative. Sequencing used PBMCs. The CDR3 bases are TGTGCCAGCAGCCGGACAGGCGATGGCTACACCTTC. It is translated as CASSRTGDGYTF.